The present T cell receptor beta chain was sequenced within a study of blood T cell repertoires in COVID-19. Background on the study: COVID-19 samples collected from the United States, Italy and Spain covered acute and convalescent phases. Nucleic acid was either cDNA or gDNA, and it came from T cells, B-cell-depleted T cells, or PBMCs.

Methods used by the authors: Nucleated cell number was recorded as an estimate derived from reference gene primer amplification. Here immunoSEQ multiplex PCR was the method, and the copy in TCRdb shows in-frame clones only, minus some. The V and J calls and clone size come from that table; D and trimming were worked out from the DNA. The data hold 250,000 to 300,000 clones, with roughly 90% observed a single time. The CDR3 is 15 amino acids. The V gene lost 0 bases and the J gene lost 11 bases, with 17 bases spanning the gap. Germline CDR1 and CDR2: LGHNA and YNFKEQ. Sequencing input: peripheral blood. The V and J genes are TRBV4-2 and TRBJ1-5; D not certain. The TCR was taken from a woman between 55 and 75 years old with acute or convalescent COVID-19. The CDR3 here is CASSQDLDTGLSQHF. The DNA for the CDR3 is TGTGCCAGCAGCCAAGATCTCGACACCGGATTGTCCCAGCATTTT.